The clone carrying this T cell receptor (beta chain) has a single count. Clones were read by immunoSEQ multiplex PCR, and TCRdb kept only the in-frame ones, dropping some. Among roughly 220,000 clones listed, more than 75% were seen once. The data stem from a study of blood T cell repertoires in COVID-19. The origin of this receptor is a woman older than 75 with COVID-19, enrolled during active disease. Sequencing was done on a sample of peripheral blood.

This chain's CDR3 is CASSPGTSVYNEQFF. The CDR3, as DNA: TGTGCCAGCAGCCCCGGGACTAGCGTTTACAATGAGCAGTTCTTC. This rearrangement joins TRBV9 to TRBJ2-1; 10 nucleotides match TRBD2. With V trimmed by 4 bases and J by 4 bases, 5 bases remained unmatched. Germline CDR1 is SGDLS and CDR2 is YYNGEE. The CDR3 is 15 amino acids. The entire variable domain, with the rest obtained from reference TRBV9 and TRBJ2-1, is as follows: DSGVTQTPKHLITATGQRVTLRCSPRSGDLSVYWYQQSLDQGLQFLIQYYNGEERAKGNILERFSAQQFPDLHSELNLSSLELGDSALYFCASSPGTSVYNEQFFGPGTRLTVL.